This paragraph covers one T cell receptor beta chain sequence. Its antigen is not identified. V shed 4 bases and J shed 0 bases, with 4 bases lying between them. Per germline, CDR1 SGHTA and CDR2 FQGNSA. This CDR3 is 14 amino acids long. This entry comes from a study of cytomegalovirus exposure and HLA in healthy donors. Study overall: The roughly 700 first-cohort repertoires and the approximately 110 validation repertoires shared the same platform, a later analysis reported. General observations from the study: Later, an analysis found that TCR clusters from the first cohort tended to co-occur in the 130 or so validation repertoires. According to the study, roughly 160 TCR beta chains were cytomegalovirus-associated. Most observed TCR sequences were rare, whereas some public TCRs were detected in many donors.

Clones were sequenced by immunoSEQ multiplex PCR, and TCRdb holds only the in-frame ones, with some missing. Found here are approximately 160,000 clones, approximately 87% of them singletons; the top ten hold 5% to 7%. Input material: PBMCs. The TCR originated in a woman aged 30 to 39 in good health and CMV-seronegative. The rearrangement uses TRBV7-2 and TRBJ2-6; D remains ambiguous. This CDR3 reads CASSSGSGANVLTF. DNA for the CDR3: TGTGCCAGCAGCTCAGGCTCTGGGGCCAACGTCCTGACTTTC.